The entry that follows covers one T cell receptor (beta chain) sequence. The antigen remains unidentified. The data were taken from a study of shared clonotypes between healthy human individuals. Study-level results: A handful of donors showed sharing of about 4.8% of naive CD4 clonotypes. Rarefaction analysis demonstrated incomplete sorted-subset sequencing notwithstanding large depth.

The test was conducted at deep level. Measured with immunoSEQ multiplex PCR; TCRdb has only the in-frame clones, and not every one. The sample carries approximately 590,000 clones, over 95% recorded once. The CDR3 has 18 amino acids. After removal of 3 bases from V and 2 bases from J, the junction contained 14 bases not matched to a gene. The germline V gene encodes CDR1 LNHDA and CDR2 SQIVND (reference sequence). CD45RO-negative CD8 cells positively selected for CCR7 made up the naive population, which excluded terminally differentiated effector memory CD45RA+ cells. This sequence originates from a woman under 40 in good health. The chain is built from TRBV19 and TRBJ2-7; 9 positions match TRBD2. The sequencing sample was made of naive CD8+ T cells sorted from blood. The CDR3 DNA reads TGTGCCAGTAGTATCGTCGGTTTGGCTAGCGGGACCCCCTACGAGCAGTACTTC. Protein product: CASSIVGLASGTPYEQYF.